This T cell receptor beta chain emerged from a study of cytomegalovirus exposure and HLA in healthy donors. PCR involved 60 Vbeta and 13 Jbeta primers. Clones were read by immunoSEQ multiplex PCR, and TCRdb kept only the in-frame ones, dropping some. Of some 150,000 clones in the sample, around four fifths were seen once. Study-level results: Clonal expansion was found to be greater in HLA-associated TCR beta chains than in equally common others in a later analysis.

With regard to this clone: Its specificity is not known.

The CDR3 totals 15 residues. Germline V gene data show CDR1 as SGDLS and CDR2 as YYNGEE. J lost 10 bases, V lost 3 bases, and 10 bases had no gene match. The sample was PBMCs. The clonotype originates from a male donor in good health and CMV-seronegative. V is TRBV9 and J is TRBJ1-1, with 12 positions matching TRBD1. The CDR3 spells CASSGAGQGALGAFF. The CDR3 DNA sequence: TGTGCCAGCAGCGGCGCGGGACAGGGGGCGCTGGGAGCTTTCTTT.